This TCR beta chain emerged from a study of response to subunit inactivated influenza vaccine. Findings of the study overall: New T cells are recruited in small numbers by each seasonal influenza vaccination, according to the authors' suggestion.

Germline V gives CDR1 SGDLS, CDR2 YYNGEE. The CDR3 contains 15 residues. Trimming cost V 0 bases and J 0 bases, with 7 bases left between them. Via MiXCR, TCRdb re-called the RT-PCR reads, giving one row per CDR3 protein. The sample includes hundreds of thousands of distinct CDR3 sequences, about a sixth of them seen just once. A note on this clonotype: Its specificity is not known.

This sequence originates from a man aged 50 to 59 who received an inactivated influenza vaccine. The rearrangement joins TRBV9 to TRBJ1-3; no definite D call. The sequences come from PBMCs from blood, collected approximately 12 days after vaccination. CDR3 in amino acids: CASSVGGLSGNTIYF. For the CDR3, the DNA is TGTGCCAGCAGCGTAGGCGGCCTCTCTGGAAACACCATATATTTT.